The clone carrying this TCR beta chain was recorded a few times. Its antigen is undetermined. V lost 4 bases and J 1 base, leaving 10 bases between the germline ends. From germline, CDR1 is GTSNPN and CDR2 SVGIG (reference sequence). The CDR3 covers 13 residues. The data are from a study of high-grade serous ovarian cancer treatment subgroups. Findings and limits, study-wide: Different patients shared almost no repertoire; same-patient tumors shared 0.11 to 0.79.

Only in-frame clones appear in the TCRdb table, and some are missing; sequencing was by immunoSEQ multiplex PCR. The sample contains 11,000 or so clones, about four fifths of which appear only once. Tumor samples were obtained before definitive surgery or chemotherapy. This clonotype was obtained from a human donor with high-grade serous ovarian cancer. Input material: tumor tissue. V gene TRBV30 combines with J gene TRBJ1-1, with D unclear. The CDR3 DNA sequence: TGTGCCTGGAACCTCATGGAGAACACTGAAGCTTTCTTT. Its protein is CAWNLMENTEAFF.